These 16 T cell receptor beta chains share one sample of origin, sequenced in a study of OX40 agonist ivuxolimab in advanced cancers. Clones were sequenced by immunoSEQ multiplex PCR, and TCRdb holds only the in-frame ones, with some missing. The sample includes approximately 90,000 clones, around nine tenths of them seen just once. The material was CD4+ or CD8+ T cells sorted from blood, obtained in a trial of the OX40 agonist ivuxolimab. The source of these receptors is an adult with an advanced solid tumor such as melanoma, head and neck, liver or kidney cancer.

This clone has just a few counts. CDR3 in DNA: TGTGCCAGCAGCTTGTCCGACAGGCGCTATAATTCACCCCTCCACTTT. Translated: CASSLSDRRYNSPLHF. This sequence joins TRBV7-2 and TRBJ1-6, with a possible D match to TRBD1 (6 bases). The CDR3 has 16 amino acids. Deletions cut 3 bases from V and 3 bases from J, with 12 bases between. Germline V gives CDR1 SGHTA, CDR2 FQGNSA.

The chain uses TRBV16 and TRBJ1-6, with 9 nucleotides matching TRBD1. This CDR3 region has 16 residues. The junction had 8 bases not matched to a gene; V was cut back by 1 base and J by 10 bases. Germline lookup yields CDR1 KGHSY and CDR2 FQNENV. The CDR3 protein is CASSQYRDRAGSPLHF. CDR3 sequence (DNA): TGTGCCAGCAGCCAATACCGGGACAGGGCGGGCTCACCCCTCCACTTT.

The genes are TRBV6-1 and TRBJ2-1; 8 positions agree with TRBD1. V gave up 8 bases and J gave up 3 bases; unmatched junction bases: 6. CDR1 MNHNS and CDR2 SASEGT come from the germline V gene. The length of the CDR3 is 14 residues. CDR3 bases: TGTGCCAGCGGACAGGGCAGAAACTACAATGAGCAGTTCTTC. Translated, it gives CASGQGRNYNEQFF.

The chain combines TRBV27 with TRBJ2-7; TRBD2 matches at 12 bases. The germline V gene encodes CDR1 MNHEY and CDR2 SMNVEV (reference sequence). The V gene end was trimmed by 4 bases and the J gene end by 5 bases; junction bases not matched to a gene: 9. The CDR3 consists of 16 residues. CDR3 bases: TGTGCCAGCAGTTCTACACGACTAGCGGGGGTGAACGAGCAGTACTTC. It codes for CASSSTRLAGVNEQYF.

CDR3 sequence: CASSQTGTDKNIQYF. The CDR3 DNA sequence: TGTGCCAGCAGCCAGACCGGGACAGACAAAAACATTCAGTACTTC. The genes are TRBV14 and TRBJ2-4, with 7 nucleotides matching TRBD1. Germline CDR1 is SGHDN and CDR2 is FVKESK. The CDR3 runs to 15 residues. After removal of 3 bases from V and 3 bases from J, the junction contained 5 bases not matched to a gene. The full variable domain, rest sourced from reference TRBV14 and TRBJ2-4, is EAGVTQFPSHSVIEKGQTVTLRCDPISGHDNLYWYRRVMGKEIKFLLHFVKESKQDESGMPNNRFLAERTGGTYSTLKVQPAELEDSGVYFCASSQTGTDKNIQYFGAGTRLSVL.

CDR3 bases: TGTGCCAGCAGCCCCAGGACAGGTCTTGATGAGCAGTTCTTC. Protein: CASSPRTGLDEQFF. The chain joins TRBV27 to TRBJ2-1, with 7 nucleotides matching TRBD1. The germline V gene encodes CDR1 MNHEY and CDR2 SMNVEV (reference sequence). V shed 6 bases and J 8 bases; nucleotides not matched to a gene: 10. This CDR3 has 14 amino acids.

This sequence joins TRBV7-2 and TRBJ2-3, with 7 bases matching TRBD2. Trimming at V came to 5 bases and at J to 0 bases, leaving 2 bases not matched to a gene. CDR3 size: 14 residues. Germline V gives CDR1 SGHTA, CDR2 FQGNSA. This CDR3 is CASSVSGSTDTQYF. CDR3 sequence (DNA): TGTGCCAGCAGCGTTAGCGGGAGCACAGATACGCAGTATTTT. Variable domain in full (rest from reference TRBV7-2 and TRBJ2-3): GAGVSQSPSNKVTEKGKDVELRCDPISGHTALYWYRQSLGQGLEFLIYFQGNSAPDKSGLPSDRFSAERTGGSVSTLTIQRTQQEDSAVYLCASSVSGSTDTQYFGPGTRLTVL.

The chain carries TRBV6-1 and TRBJ2-5; unclear D gene. V was clipped by 5 bases and J by 4 bases, with 11 bases between them. CDR1 MNHNS and CDR2 SASEGT come from the germline V gene. The length of the CDR3 is 13 residues. The CDR3 DNA reads TGTGCCAGCAGTCCCCTCCCGGGAGAGACCCAGTACTTC. Its protein is CASSPLPGETQYF.

The chain uses TRBV5-4 and TRBJ2-1; 9 bases map to TRBD2. The germline gives CDR1 SGHNT, CDR2 YYREEE (reference sequence). Losses at the gene ends were 2 bases for V and 9 bases for J; bases not matched to a gene: 12. The CDR3 has 16 residues. The CDR3 DNA reads as TGTGCCAGCAGCTTAGGTAGCGGGGGCCTCCGGGGTGAGCAGTTCTTC. It is translated as CASSLGSGGLRGEQFF.

The chain is built from TRBV5-4 and TRBJ1-2; 9 bases are a match to TRBD1. The V gene end was trimmed by 3 bases and the J gene end by 8 bases; junction bases not matched to a gene: 8. The CDR3 loop spans 14 amino acids. CDR1 and CDR2 from the germline V gene are SGHNT and YYREEE (reference sequence). The CDR3 loop is CASSSGQGVRGYTF. For the CDR3, the DNA is TGTGCCAGCAGCTCGGGACAGGGAGTGCGGGGCTACACCTTC.

This clone was seen once. The V call is TRBV6-5, the J call TRBJ1-1, with D possibly TRBD1 on 5 matching bases. Trimming left V 5 bases short and J 1 base short, with 14 bases between. This CDR3 region has 15 residues. Germline V gene data show CDR1 as MNHEY and CDR2 as SVGAGI. The CDR3 coding sequence is TGTGCCAGCAGTCTCCTGCGACAGTCGAACACTGAAGCTTTCTTT. It yields the protein CASSLLRQSNTEAFF.

This clone showed up just once. V is TRBV2 and J is TRBJ1-1, with unresolved D. V dropped 2 bases and J dropped 0 bases, with 16 bases sitting between them. This CDR3 spans 17 amino acids. Germline CDR1 and CDR2: SNHLY and FYNNEI. CDR3 in amino acids: CASSESGVIRLNTEAFF. The CDR3 DNA reads TGTGCCAGCAGTGAAAGCGGGGTAATTCGGCTGAACACTGAAGCTTTCTTT.

This rearrangement joins TRBV2 to TRBJ1-6, with D possibly being TRBD1 (5 bases). Germline V gene data show CDR1 as SNHLY and CDR2 as FYNNEI. The CDR3 loop spans 16 amino acids. V lost 5 bases, J lost 0 bases, and 11 bases lay in between. The CDR3 bases are TGTGCCAGCAGTCCTGACAGTCGCTCCTATAATTCACCCCTCCACTTT. This sequence encodes CASSPDSRSYNSPLHF.

The V gene is TRBV5-4, the J gene TRBJ2-2; a possible D gene is TRBD2 (5 bases). CDR1 and CDR2 from the germline V gene are SGHNT and YYREEE (reference sequence). This CDR3 has 16 amino acids. The germline V and J ends were trimmed by 3 bases and 2 bases, with 14 bases remaining between them. The CDR3 loop reads CASSSPLADNTGELFF. CDR3 nucleotides: TGTGCCAGCAGCTCCCCTCTAGCAGACAACACCGGGGAGCTGTTTTTT.

The chain joins TRBV6-5 to TRBJ2-2; D possibly corresponds to TRBD2 (5 bases). CDR1 and CDR2 (germline): MNHEY, SVGAGI. The V end was cut by 10 bases, the J end by 2 bases, with 17 bases between. There are 15 residues in the CDR3. The CDR3 coding sequence is TGTGCCATTCCTAGGACTGGAATTAACACCGGGGAGCTGTTTTTT. Protein: CAIPRTGINTGELFF.

This clone was seen just once. V is TRBV19 and J is TRBJ1-1; D is ambiguous. Germline V gene sequence: CDR1 LNHDA, CDR2 SQIVND (reference sequence). The CDR3 runs to 15 residues. V was pared by 1 base and J by 1 base, with 10 bases between. CDR3 DNA sequence: TGTGCCAGTAGTATAGGGGAGGGTACGAACACTGAAGCTTTCTTT. Amino acid sequence: CASSIGEGTNTEAFF. The variable domain in full, completed from reference TRBV19 and TRBJ1-1, reads DGGITQSPKYLFRKEGQNVTLSCEQNLNHDAMYWYRQDPGQGLRLIYYSQIVNDFQKGDIAEGYSVSREKKESFPLTVTSAQKNPTAFYLCASSIGEGTNTEAFFGQGTRLTVV.